This T cell receptor (beta chain) was obtained from a study of cytomegalovirus exposure and HLA in healthy donors. Regarding the study as a whole: Later analysis indicated greater clonal expansion among HLA-associated TCR beta chains than among equally common other chains. Researchers catalogued under 200 TCR beta chains as cytomegalovirus-associated.

The V end lost 0 bases, the J end lost 6 bases, and 12 bases lay between the germline ends. Germline CDR1 is GTSNPN and CDR2 is SVGIG (reference sequence). This CDR3 spans 14 amino acids. Both 60 Vbeta primers and 13 Jbeta primers went into the PCR. Clones were read by immunoSEQ multiplex PCR, and TCRdb kept only the in-frame ones, dropping some. The data hold about 180,000 clones, with about four fifths observed a single time. As for this clone: Its antigen is undetermined.

The rearrangement uses TRBV30 and TRBJ1-5; D unresolved. Sequences were obtained from PBMCs. This clonotype was sampled from a woman aged 25 to 39 in good health and CMV-seronegative. The CDR3 DNA sequence: TGTGCCTGGAGTGTTTCAATGGGAGGTCAGCCCCAGCATTTT. Amino acid sequence: CAWSVSMGGQPQHF.